The 12 T cell receptor beta chains given below trace back to one sample, sequenced in a study of blood T cell repertoires in COVID-19. The data were produced by immunoSEQ multiplex PCR, yet TCRdb's version contains in-frame clones alone and is incomplete. Of around 170,000 clones listed, about 86% are singletons. The sample consisted of peripheral blood. The receptors derive from a man aged 25-45 years with active or convalescent COVID-19.

This chain joins TRBV5-6 and TRBJ2-7; TRBD1 aligns across 9 bases. CDR1 and CDR2 (germline): SGHDT, YYEEEE. V trimming: 5 bases; J trimming: 0 bases; junction bases outside the gene matches: 6. The CDR3 sequence is 15 residues long. CDR3 sequence reads: CASSYGTGPSYEQYV. The CDR3 region has the DNA TGTGCCAGCAGTTACGGGACAGGGCCCTCCTACGAGCAGTACGTC.

The chain couples TRBV19 to TRBJ1-1, with 10 nucleotides matching TRBD1. Per germline, CDR1 LNHDA and CDR2 SQIVND (reference sequence). CDR3 size: 13 residues. The V and J ends lost 5 bases and 4 bases, in that order; junction bases with no gene match: 1. CDR3 sequence: CASSRQGATEAFF. CDR3 DNA sequence: TGTGCCAGTAGTCGACAGGGGGCCACTGAAGCTTTCTTT.

J is TRBJ1-2 and V is TRBV12-3 or TRBV12-4, with D hard to call. The CDR3 has 12 residues. Trimming took off 6 bases at V and 7 bases at J, with 12 bases between the two ends. CDR3 nucleotide sequence: TGTGCCAGCAGCCCCGGAACAGTTGGCTACACCTTC. Amino acids: CASSPGTVGYTF.

This sequence joins TRBV12-3 or TRBV12-4 and TRBJ1-2; no definite D call. This CDR3 spans 12 amino acids. Trimming stripped 2 bases from V and 8 bases from J, with 9 bases between. CDR3 sequence (DNA): TGTGCCAGCAGTTTAAGCCGCGGGGGCTACACCTTC. It translates to CASSLSRGGYTF.

V and J are TRBV4-2 and TRBJ1-1; D uncertain. The V end was cut by 0 bases, the J end by 9 bases, with 17 bases between. The CDR3 is made up of 15 amino acids. Germline V lookup: CDR1 LGHNA, CDR2 YNFKEQ. CDR3 nucleotides: TGTGCCAGCAGCCAAGATCTAGGATTGCGAGCCCAAGCTTTCTTT. It specifies CASSQDLGLRAQAFF.

The V and J genes are TRBV10-2 and TRBJ1-1; the D gene is possibly TRBD1 (6 bases). Germline CDR1 reads WSHSY; CDR2 reads SAAADI. V gave up 8 bases and J gave up 1 base, with 20 bases separating them. This CDR3 is built from 16 residues. The CDR3 coding sequence is TGCGCCAGCGTGGGACCTTGGGACACCTCGAACACTGAAGCTTTCTTT. Translated: CASVGPWDTSNTEAFF.

The V call is TRBV30, the J call TRBJ1-2; D is uncertain. V shed 2 bases and J shed 8 bases, with 6 bases lying between them. CDR3 length: 10 amino acids. In germline, CDR1 is GTSNPN, CDR2 SVGIG (reference sequence). The CDR3 here is CAWSLGGYTF. The DNA of the CDR3 is TGTGCCTGGAGTCTAGGCGGCTACACCTTC.

J is TRBJ2-7 and V is TRBV5-1, with D possibly being TRBD1 (5 bases). Germline assignment: CDR1 SGHRS and CDR2 YFSETQ. The CDR3 runs 12 residues. Trimming left V 1 base short and J 4 bases short, with 6 bases between. This CDR3 reads CASSLQGYEQYF. The CDR3 region has the DNA TGCGCCAGCAGCTTGCAGGGTTACGAGCAGTACTTC.

The table lists this clone with a few counts. The chain couples TRBV2 to TRBJ1-3; unclear D gene. The length of the CDR3 is 15 residues. The germline CDR1 and CDR2 sequences are SNHLY and FYNNEI. V was cut by 5 bases and J by 0 bases, with 11 bases left in between. CDR3: CASSPSIRSGNTIYF. In nucleotides, the CDR3 is TGTGCCAGCAGTCCTAGTATACGCTCTGGAAACACCATATATTTT.

CDR3 sequence reads: CASSPGLAGTGYEQYV. The CDR3 bases are TGTGCCAGCAGTCCCGGACTAGCGGGGACCGGGTACGAGCAGTACGTC. The chain has TRBV28 and TRBJ2-7; 12 bases line up with TRBD2. The CDR3 is 16 amino acids. Germline V gene data show CDR1 as MDHEN and CDR2 as SYDVKM. V lost 5 bases and J lost 4; bases outside the gene matches: 9.

Only a few counts were recorded for this clone. This chain uses TRBV19 with TRBJ1-5, with D uncertain. Germline V gives CDR1 LNHDA, CDR2 SQIVND (reference sequence). CDR3 length: 15 residues. Trimming left V 3 bases short and J 1 base short, with 10 bases between. This CDR3 reads CASSMSGVSNQPQHF. The DNA for the CDR3 is TGTGCCAGTAGTATGTCGGGAGTGAGCAATCAGCCCCAGCATTTT.

This chain joins TRBV28 and TRBJ1-1; perhaps TRBD1 as D (6 bases). Looked up from germline, CDR1 is MDHEN and CDR2 is SYDVKM. The length of the CDR3 is 15 residues. The V end was cut by 6 bases, the J end by 3 bases, with 17 bases between. CDR3 sequence reads: CASSRPGGSDTEAFF. CDR3 nucleotides: TGTGCCAGCAGCCGGCCGGGGGGCTCAGACACTGAAGCTTTCTTT.